In this sample, the clone carrying this T cell receptor beta chain turned up a few times. What it recognizes is unknown. The data derive from a study of identical twins. TCRdb re-analysed the 5' RACE reads in MiXCR, keeping a single row per CDR3 protein. This sample has 1.5 million to 2 million distinct CDR3 sequences; around 33% occur once, and the top ten carry about 0.3%. Study conclusions and caveats: Memory repertoires lacked the insertion deficit that abundant cord blood beta clonotypes showed. Modeled out-of-frame TCR alpha sharing in monozygotic twins fell below observed levels. Researchers caution that invariant MAIT and iNKT cells could partly confound zero-insertion analyses.

The CDR3 has 12 residues. The V and J ends lost 5 bases and 13 bases, in that order; junction bases with no gene match: 11. Germline V CDR1 and CDR2: DFQATT, SNEGSKA (reference sequence). The chain carries TRBV20-1 and TRBJ2-5; 9 positions agree with TRBD1. This sequence was found in a newborn girl in good health. The source material was cord blood. The CDR3, as DNA: TGCAGTGCTGGGGGGACAGGGAACGAGCGGTACTTC. Protein product: CSAGGTGNERYF.